What follows are 19 T cell receptor beta chains derived from one specimen sequenced in a study of T cells in Graves' hyperthyroidism and ophthalmopathy. There were TCR beta CDR3 regions amplified from RNA transcripts. HTBI primers were used for first-round RT-PCR of the TCR CDR3. Via MiXCR, TCRdb re-called the multiplex PCR reads, giving one row per CDR3 protein. The repertoire includes about 400,000 distinct CDR3 sequences, 15% to 17% of them detected once, and 11% to 15% sits in the top ten. The sample comprised blood. These receptors all stem from a woman aged 18 to 35 with Graves' hyperthyroidism.

The count of this clonotype is one. A much larger clone lies one base from this, so it may be a read error. Because the CDR3's place on the DNA is in doubt, the DNA is left out and the CDR3 is given as listed by TCRdb. The rearrangement joins TRBV11-3 to TRBJ2-1; no DNA check was done on the table's D call, TRBD1. The CDR3 region is 15 residues in length, termini included. Germline CDR1 reads SGHNT; CDR2 reads YENEEA. CDR3 residues: CASSWGMGTYNEQSF.

Notes on this clonotype: A read error is possible here, since a much larger clone lies one base away. CDR3: CSTSAGTSGGYEQFF. CDR3 nucleotides: TGCAGTACTAGCGCCGGGACTAGCGGGGGATATGAGCAGTTCTTC. This rearrangement joins TRBV20-1 to TRBJ2-1; 14 nucleotides line up with TRBD2. From germline, CDR1 is DFQATT and CDR2 SNEGSKA (reference sequence). This CDR3 has 15 amino acids.

This clonotype was seen many times. The J gene is TRBJ2-3, the V gene TRBV13; 12 nucleotides align to TRBD2. The trim removed 3 bases at V and 6 bases at J, leaving 1 base unmatched. The CDR3 is made up of 14 amino acids. CDR1 is PRHDT and CDR2 is FYEKMQ in the germline V gene (reference sequence). This chain's CDR3 is CASSFGLAGDTQYF. Here the CDR3 DNA reads TGTGCCAGCAGCTTCGGACTAGCGGGGGATACGCAGTATTTT.

V and J are TRBV18 and TRBJ1-5, with unresolved D. CDR1 and CDR2 from the germline V gene are KGHSH and LQKENI. V shed 3 bases and J shed 4 bases, with 10 bases lying between them. The length of the CDR3 is 14 residues. The CDR3 loop is CASSPSSLNQPQHF. The CDR3 coding sequence is TGTGCCAGCTCACCCAGCAGCCTTAATCAGCCCCAGCATTTT.

In its sample, this clonotype was seen many times. The chain has TRBV28 and TRBJ1-2; 8 nucleotides line up with TRBD1. After removal of 7 bases from V and 5 bases from J, the junction contained 6 bases not matched to a gene. In germline, CDR1 is MDHEN, CDR2 SYDVKM. The CDR3 has 13 residues. The CDR3 loop reads CASTQGVEYGYTF. The CDR3 DNA sequence: TGTGCCAGCACACAGGGGGTTGAGTATGGCTACACCTTC.

Written as DNA, the CDR3 is TGTGCCAGCGGGGACAGTCCCTACGAGCAGTACTTC. This sequence encodes CASGDSPYEQYF. V usage is TRBV6-1 and J usage is TRBJ2-7, with 7 bases that match TRBD1. CDR1 and CDR2 from the germline V gene are MNHNS and SASEGT. There are 12 residues in the CDR3. The J segment lost 2 bases and the V segment lost 8 bases, leaving 3 bases of the junction unmatched.

The table lists this clonotype with many counts. The gene calls are TRBV5-6 and TRBJ2-3; tentatively, D is TRBD1 or TRBD2 (5 bases each). The CDR3 is 15 amino acids. The V gene's germline CDR1 is SGHDT and CDR2 YYEEEE. Trimming took 0 bases from V and 2 from J, leaving 10 bases between them. The CDR3 here is CASSLALGTTDTQYF. The DNA for the CDR3 is TGTGCCAGCAGCTTGGCCCTCGGGACCACAGATACGCAGTATTTT.

The table lists this clonotype with many counts. V and J are TRBV5-1 and TRBJ2-3; 8 bases align to TRBD2. This CDR3 region has 16 residues. Germline V gene lookup returns CDR1 SGHRS and CDR2 YFSETQ. The ends lost 4 bases at V and 3 bases at J; junction bases unmatched: 10. The CDR3 reads CASSIAAGVGTDTQYF. CDR3 DNA: TGCGCCAGCAGCATAGCAGCGGGAGTTGGGACAGATACGCAGTATTTT. Variable domain in full (rest from reference TRBV5-1 and TRBJ2-3): KAGVTQTPRYLIKTRGQQVTLSCSPISGHRSVSWYQQTPGQGLQFLFEYFSETQRNKGNFPGRFSGRQFSNSRSEMNVSTLELGDSALYLCASSIAAGVGTDTQYFGPGTRLTVL.

Remarks on this clonotype: The limits of the CDR3 on the DNA are not certain, so only TCRdb's listed CDR3 is given. The rearrangement links TRBV12-3 or TRBV12-4 to TRBJ1-1. The CDR3 length is 18 residues, termini included. CDR3: CASSFYICSARVNTEAFF.

This chain connects TRBV10-3 to TRBJ1-1, with 8 bases lining up with TRBD1. With 4 bases clipped from V and 5 bases from J, the junction kept 9 bases outside the gene matches. CDR3 length equals 15 residues. In germline, CDR1 is ENHRY, CDR2 SYGVKD. CDR3 loop: CAISGSRQGTTEAFF. In DNA, the CDR3 is TGTGCCATCAGTGGCTCGAGACAGGGGACGACTGAAGCTTTCTTT.

As regards this clonotype: With a much larger clone just one base away, this may be a read error. No conserved phenylalanine or tryptophan ends this CDR3, so it is likely a read error. The rearrangement links TRBV28 to TRBJ2-7, with a tentative D call TRBD2 (6 bases). The J call is doubtful: the DNA matches TRBJ2-1 better. From germline, CDR1 is MDHEN and CDR2 SYDVKM. This CDR3 has 13 amino acids. CDR3 bases: TGTGCCAGCACCCTTAGGAGGGCCAATGAGCAGTTCCTC. Protein product: CASTLRRANEQFL.

At least ten counts were recorded for this clonotype. V is TRBV7-2 and J is TRBJ2-1, with D possibly matching TRBD1 (5 bases). This CDR3 comprises 13 residues. The V gene lost 3 bases and the J gene lost 9 bases, with 12 bases spanning the gap. CDR1 is SGHTA and CDR2 is FQGNSA in the germline V gene. The DNA for the CDR3 is TGTGCCAGCAGCTTTCTCCAGGGAACTGAGCAGTTCTTC. Translating gives CASSFLQGTEQFF. The full variable domain, completed using reference TRBV7-2 and TRBJ2-1, is GAGVSQSPSNKVTEKGKDVELRCDPISGHTALYWYRQSLGQGLEFLIYFQGNSAPDKSGLPSDRFSAERTGGSVSTLTIQRTQQEDSAVYLCASSFLQGTEQFFGPGTRLTVL.

This clonotype was seen a handful of times. The chain employs TRBV19 and TRBJ2-5; D perhaps matches TRBD1 (5 bases). Germline V gene sequence: CDR1 LNHDA, CDR2 SQIVND (reference sequence). The CDR3 covers 14 residues. The ends were cut back, 2 bases at V and 4 bases at J, with 11 bases in the middle. The CDR3 loop reads CASSIRFRVETQYF. CDR3 nucleotide sequence: TGTGCCAGTAGTATACGGTTCAGGGTAGAGACCCAGTACTTC.

In its sample, this clonotype was seen a few times. V and J are TRBV29-1 and TRBJ1-1; D unclear. Trimming shortened V by 0 bases and J by 7 bases, and 15 bases separated the two germline ends. The CDR3 loop spans 14 amino acids. Germline CDR1 reads SQVTM; CDR2 reads ANQGSEA. The CDR3 sequence: CSVEDVEQQYEAFF. The CDR3 nucleotides are TGCAGCGTTGAAGATGTAGAACAGCAATATGAAGCTTTCTTT. The full variable domain, with the rest looked up from reference TRBV29-1 and TRBJ1-1, is SAVISQKPSRDICQRGTSLTIQCQVDSQVTMMFWYRQQPGQSLTLIATANQGSEATYESGFVIDKFPISRPNLTFSTLTVSNMSPEDSSIYLCSVEDVEQQYEAFFGQGTRLTVV.

V and J are TRBV20-1 and TRBJ1-1; no reliable D call. The germline V gene has CDR1 DFQATT and CDR2 SNEGSKA (reference sequence). The CDR3 totals 14 residues. With 1 base removed from V and 10 bases from J, the gap between germline ends came to 19 bases. As DNA, the CDR3 is TGCAGTGCTAGAGTTTCCGGCCCGTACGGAGGAGCTTTCTTT. Translation gives CSARVSGPYGGAFF.

This clonotype was observed many times. The rearrangement joins TRBV12-3 or TRBV12-4 to TRBJ2-1; D ambiguous. This CDR3 comprises 16 residues. V lost 10 bases, J lost 3 bases, and 22 bases lay in between. The CDR3 is CATFKGGATYYNEQFF. In nucleotides, the CDR3 is TGTGCCACTTTTAAAGGCGGAGCCACCTACTACAATGAGCAGTTCTTC.

The V and J genes are TRBV27 and TRBJ1-4, with D unclear. CDR3 length: 15 residues. Trimming removed 6 bases at V and 4 bases at J, with 15 bases between. The germline V gene encodes CDR1 MNHEY and CDR2 SMNVEV (reference sequence). CDR3 DNA sequence: TGTGCCAGCAGAACAATAAGTACGGTTAATGAAAAACTGTTTTTT. Its translation: CASRTISTVNEKLFF.

V gene TRBV24-1 combines with J gene TRBJ2-1; 12 bases are shared with TRBD2. The V and J ends lost 9 bases and 8 bases, in that order; junction bases with no gene match: 7. The germline V gene encodes CDR1 KGHDR and CDR2 SFDVKD. This CDR3 spans 14 amino acids. CDR3 region: CATGLAGPLDEQFF. In DNA form, the CDR3 reads TGTGCCACCGGACTAGCGGGGCCTTTGGATGAGCAGTTCTTC.

This clonotype has just a few counts. The chain combines TRBV12-3 or TRBV12-4 with TRBJ2-7; the D gene is possibly TRBD1 (6 bases). V was trimmed by 6 bases and J by 3 bases, leaving 12 bases between them. CDR3 length: 13 residues. The DNA for the CDR3 is TGTGCCAGCAGCACCGGGACATTCTACGAGCAGTACTTC. Translated, it gives CASSTGTFYEQYF.